These 8 T cell receptor beta chains share one sample of origin, sequenced in a study of T cell responses to AZD1222 COVID-19 vaccine. Profiled with immunoSEQ multiplex PCR; TCRdb holds only in-frame clones, not every one. The data show around 80,000 clones, approximately 85% seen once. Sequencing was performed on peripheral blood, taken 28 days after the second AZD1222 dose. The source is an adult who received the AZD1222 COVID-19 vaccine.

The genes are TRBV2 and TRBJ1-4; D unresolved. The CDR3 is 12 amino acids. V lost 1 base and J lost 10, with 7 bases in between. Germline lookup yields CDR1 SNHLY and CDR2 FYNNEI. The CDR3 region has the DNA TGTGCCAGCAGTGAAGGGGAGATAAAACTGTTTTTT. Its translation: CASSEGEIKLFF.

The rearrangement links TRBV12-3 or TRBV12-4 to TRBJ1-4, with D maybe TRBD1 (6 bases). V dropped 7 bases and J dropped 8 bases, with 14 bases sitting between them. The CDR3 has 13 residues. This CDR3 reads CASTLQGREKLFF. CDR3 nucleotides: TGTGCCAGCACCTTACAGGGCCGGGAAAAACTGTTTTTT.

The V and J genes are TRBV19 and TRBJ2-2, with a possible D match to TRBD1 (6 bases). Germline CDR1 reads LNHDA; CDR2 reads SQIVND (reference sequence). The CDR3 loop spans 16 amino acids. V was pared by 5 bases and J by 1 base, with 14 bases between. DNA for the CDR3: TGTGCCAGTAGTCTCTCATGGGGACAGAACACCGGGGAGCTGTTTTTT. Protein: CASSLSWGQNTGELFF.

This chain links TRBV6-1 with TRBJ2-2; tentative D call: TRBD1 (6 bases). Trimming left V 3 bases short and J 1 base short, with 9 bases between. From germline, CDR1 is MNHNS and CDR2 SASEGT. The CDR3 consists of 15 residues. The CDR3 DNA reads as TGTGCCAGCAGTGACCAGGGGCGGAACACCGGGGAGCTGTTTTTT. It is translated as CASSDQGRNTGELFF.

This chain joins TRBV6-6 and TRBJ1-5; D gene uncertain. The V end lost 0 bases, the J end lost 1 base, and 7 bases lay between the germline ends. The CDR3 runs to 15 residues. The germline CDR1 and CDR2 sequences are MNHNY and SVGAGI (reference sequence). In DNA form, the CDR3 reads TGTGCCAGCAGTTACTCGAACTGGAGCAATCAGCCCCAGCATTTT. It is translated as CASSYSNWSNQPQHF.

The rearrangement links TRBV7-2 to TRBJ2-5; D is perhaps TRBD1 (6 bases). This CDR3 spans 15 amino acids. V shed 1 base and J shed 5 bases, with 14 bases lying between them. The germline V gene encodes CDR1 SGHTA and CDR2 FQGNSA. The CDR3 bases are TGTGCCAGCAGCTTAGGGGGGCCGCCGGGGGAGACCCAGTACTTC. Translated, it gives CASSLGGPPGETQYF.

The chain carries TRBV11-3 and TRBJ2-7, with D hard to call. The V end was cut by 5 bases, the J end by 4 bases, with 9 bases between. The CDR3 has 12 residues. Germline V CDR1 and CDR2: SGHNT, YENEEA. Here the CDR3 reads CASSSDGYEQYF. In nucleotides, the CDR3 is TGTGCCAGCAGCAGCGACGGATACGAGCAGTACTTC.

The V and J genes are TRBV7-9 and TRBJ2-5; D is unresolved. This CDR3 spans 13 amino acids. The germline CDR1 and CDR2 sequences are SEHNR and FQNEAQ (reference sequence). Trimming cost V 1 base and J 5 bases, with 8 bases left between them. The DNA for the CDR3 is TGTGCCAGCAGCTTAGAAGGGTACGAGACCCAGTACTTC. Its protein product is CASSLEGYETQYF.